The clone carrying this T cell receptor beta chain has ten or more counts. Its antigen is currently unknown. Scientists amplified the TCR beta CDR3 regions from RNA transcripts. HTBI primers primed a first-round RT-PCR, and a second-round multiplex PCR followed. TCRdb independently ran MiXCR on the multiplex PCR reads; one entry per CDR3 protein. The sample holds a few hundred thousand distinct CDR3 sequences, 15% to 19% seen once. The source of the sample is a study of Graves' ophthalmopathy and Graves' hyperthyroidism. Study-wide points: With just under 90% sensitivity and around 81% specificity, a 13-signature model separated ophthalmopathy from stable hyperthyroidism.

The CDR3 runs to 15 residues. J was trimmed by 3 bases and V by 6 bases; bases with no gene match: 8. Germline V gene lookup returns CDR1 MNHNS and CDR2 SASEGT. The genes are TRBV6-1 and TRBJ1-5; 7 bases are a match to TRBD1. The receptor was derived from a woman between 18 and 29 years old with stable Graves' hyperthyroidism. Sequenced: peripheral blood. CDR3 in DNA: TGTGCCAGCAGCCCAGGGGGGAACCCCAATCAGCCCCAGCATTTT. Its translation: CASSPGGNPNQPQHF.